This TCR beta chain was retrieved from a study of T cell changes during pregnancy in multiple sclerosis. Here immunoSEQ multiplex PCR was the method, and the copy in TCRdb shows in-frame clones only, minus some. The sample lists 64,000 or so clones; about 96% were seen once. Germline V CDR1 and CDR2: SEHNR, FQNEAQ (reference sequence). The CDR3 length is 14 residues. V lost 5 bases and J 1 base, leaving 12 bases between the germline ends. The material was CD8+ T cells from peripheral blood mononuclear cells, obtained after pregnancy. The chain joins TRBV7-9 to TRBJ2-7; D is possibly TRBD2 (6 bases). The sequence came from a female donor with multiple sclerosis, enrolled in a pregnancy study. The CDR3 is CASSARDSSYEQYF. CDR3 in DNA: TGTGCCAGCAGCGCCCGGGACTCGTCCTACGAGCAGTACTTC.